This T cell receptor (beta chain) derives from a study of OX40 agonist ivuxolimab in advanced cancers. The repertoire was sequenced with immunoSEQ multiplex PCR; TCRdb's copy has only in-frame clones and lacks some. The sample includes tens of thousands of clones, more than 85% of them seen just once. CDR1 is SGHTA and CDR2 is FQGNSA in the germline V gene. The CDR3 sequence is 18 residues long. The germline V and J ends were trimmed by 0 bases and 4 bases, with 22 bases remaining between them. The source was CD4+ or CD8+ T cells sorted from blood, collected in a trial of the OX40 agonist ivuxolimab. The gene calls are TRBV7-2 and TRBJ2-7; D may be TRBD2 (5 bases). This TCR was sampled from an adult with an advanced solid tumor such as melanoma, head and neck, liver or kidney cancer. This CDR3 is CASSLAASRAMTIYEQYF. CDR3 sequence (DNA): TGTGCCAGCAGCTTAGCGGCTTCTAGGGCAATGACTATTTACGAGCAGTACTTC.